The clone carrying this T cell receptor beta chain has a count of ten or more. Antigen specificity is unknown. After removal of 4 bases from V and 5 bases from J, the junction contained 4 bases not matched to a gene. There are 13 residues in the CDR3. This entry is derived from a study of T-cell reconstitution after alpha-beta-depleted transplantation in children. Researchers prepared the TCRbeta library using unique molecular identifiers, the study reports. TCRdb processed the PCR reads anew with MiXCR; each CDR3 protein has one entry. The table includes 500,000 or so distinct CDR3 sequences, roughly an eighth detected once. Study-wide findings and caveats: Most T-cell counts and diversity one year after the transplant came from T cells that were newly produced. Recipient T cells and thymic progenitors that survived gave rise to the high TCRbeta diversity observed at day 60 in some patients.

This specimen was PBMCs, mostly from graft donor cells, taken 180 days after TCRalphabeta/CD19-depleted stem cell transplant. The rearrangement uses TRBV12-3 or TRBV12-4 and TRBJ2-5; TRBD1 matches at 7 bases. This clonotype originated in a female patient aged 2 to 10 who had a stem cell transplant for aplastic anemia, so the T cells may come from the graft donor. Here the CDR3 DNA reads TGTGCCAGCAGTTCACAGGGGTTCGAGACCCAGTACTTC. It translates to CASSSQGFETQYF.